The clone carrying this TCR beta chain was observed a few times. Its antigen remains unidentified. Time point indicated: patch test 3, about 24 weeks after DPC sensitization. Treatment of the sample: therapeutic diphenylcyclopropenone sensitization with weekly scalp DPC. This entry is derived from a study of human T cells and chemical hapten exposure. About the study: The sensitizer, 2% DPC, was used on approximately 2 cm by approximately 2 cm of upper inner arm skin. Slight differences in pooled library volume were the main source of varying TCR yields across samples.

Germline CDR1 is DFQATT and CDR2 is SNEGSKA (reference sequence). This CDR3 contains 13 residues. Trimming removed 3 bases at V and 0 bases at J, with 7 bases between. From the RACE reads, TCRdb called clonotypes with MiXCR, one entry per CDR3 protein. The repertoire holds about 84,000 distinct CDR3 sequences, under 14% seen once, with about 3.5% in the top ten. Study-wide results and caveats: No alteration of TCRs above 1 in 1000 frequency was seen with DPC sensitization. Expanded TCRs made up significantly more big CDR3 similarity clusters than controls did.

This rearrangement joins TRBV20-1 to TRBJ2-3; D ambiguous. The sequences come from whole blood, collected in connection with sensitization to the hapten diphenylcyclopropenone (DPC). The TCR originated in a woman aged 45-65 years with alopecia areata. Some clones in this sample may be carry-over from other donors' samples. The CDR3 DNA reads as TGCAGTGCTAGTTCCAAGAGCACAGATACGCAGTATTTT. It specifies CSASSKSTDTQYF.